Listed below are T cell receptor beta chains from one sample, sequenced in a study of cytotoxic CD8 clonotypes in ibrutinib-treated CLL. TCRdb's table, derived via immunoSEQ multiplex PCR, lists solely in-frame clones and lacks some. The data hold nearly 100,000 clones, with about 78% observed a single time. The sequenced sample was PBMCs, obtained after 12 months of ibrutinib treatment. These receptors came from a human donor with chronic lymphocytic leukemia. Each CDR3 is given with its conserved first and last residue. The D gene is left open where the match is weak. Only some rows state a clone size, as once, few, many or a class for expanded clones.

NA,TRBJ2-3,NA,TRBV6-1,CASTPYAEHTDTQYF,TGTGCCAGCACCCCTTACGCGGAACACACAGATACGCAGTATTTT
NA,TRBJ1-5,TRBD1,TRBV5-1,CASSSQPGQGGDQPQHF,TGCGCCAGCAGCTCGCAACCGGGACAGGGGGGCGATCAGCCCCAGCATTTT
NA,TRBJ2-3,NA,TRBV5-4,CASSLGLAGADTQYF,TGTGCCAGCAGCTTGGGGCTAGCTGGGGCAGATACGCAGTATTTT
few,TRBJ2-2,TRBD1,TRBV5-1,CASSPGTANTGELFF,TGCGCCAGCAGCCCGGGGACAGCCAACACCGGGGAGCTGTTTTTT
NA,TRBJ2-3,NA,TRBV15,CATSRGGTLGTQYF,TGTGCCACCAGCAGAGGGGGAACTTTAGGTACGCAGTATTTT
NA,TRBJ2-3,NA,TRBV23-1,CASTREQGRYTQYF,TGCGCCAGCACTAGGGAGCAGGGACGATACACGCAGTATTTT
few,TRBJ2-2,TRBD1,TRBV7-9,CASRPTTGAYTGELFF,TGTGCCAGCAGGCCCACAACAGGGGCCTACACCGGGGAGCTGTTTTTT
NA,TRBJ2-7,TRBD1,TRBV4-1,CASSQSTGGPSYEQYF,TGCGCCAGCAGCCAGTCGACAGGGGGCCCGTCCTACGAGCAGTACTTC
NA,TRBJ2-2,NA,TRBV5-1,CASSLSRGSIGELFF,TGCGCCAGCAGCTTATCCCGGGGGTCGATCGGGGAGCTGTTTTTT
NA,TRBJ1-6,NA,TRBV9,CASSWGDGSPLHF,TGTGCCAGCAGTTGGGGAGACGGCTCACCCCTCCACTTT
NA,TRBJ2-3,NA,TRBV6-1,CASSDSTDTQYF,TGTGCCAGCAGTGATAGCACAGATACGCAGTATTTT
NA,TRBJ1-2,NA,TRBV13,CASSLTYGYTF,TGTGCCAGCAGCTTAACGTATGGCTACACCTTC
NA,TRBJ1-6,TRBD1,TRBV19,CASTAGQGGSPLHF,TGTGCCAGTACCGCGGGACAGGGAGGATCACCCCTCCACTTT
few,TRBJ2-7,NA,TRBV9,CASSPPEGTSYEQYF,TGTGCCAGCAGCCCCCCGGAGGGTACCTCCTACGAGCAGTACTTC
NA,TRBJ1-2,NA,TRBV6-6,CASSDRANYGYTF,TGTGCCAGCAGCGACAGAGCTAACTATGGCTACACCTTC
NA,TRBJ2-2,NA,TRBV7-2,CASSRTGLFTGELFF,TGTGCCAGCAGCAGAACGGGACTTTTCACCGGGGAGCTGTTTTTT
NA,TRBJ2-5,NA,TRBV5-6,CASSRTETRETQYF,TGTGCCAGCAGCCGGACGGAAACGAGGGAGACCCAGTACTTC
NA,TRBJ2-7,TRBD2,TRBV11-3,CASSPVAGPNEQYF,TGTGCCAGCAGTCCCGTAGCGGGGCCCAACGAGCAGTACTTC
few,TRBJ1-1,NA,TRBV9,CASSVSTTVNTEAFF,TGTGCCAGCAGCGTATCTACGACAGTGAACACTGAAGCTTTCTTT
NA,TRBJ2-7,NA,TRBV28,CASHSASYEQYF,TGTGCCAGCCACAGCGCCTCCTACGAGCAGTACTTC
NA,TRBJ1-5,NA,TRBV7-2,CASSQDRNQPQHF,TGTGCCAGCAGCCAGGACAGAAATCAGCCCCAGCATTTT
NA,TRBJ2-7,NA,TRBV28,CASTLVRPAFYEQYF,TGTGCCAGCACCCTTGTGAGACCCGCCTTTTACGAGCAGTACTTC
few,TRBJ1-5,NA,TRBV9,CASSPSQGINQPQHF,TGTGCCAGCAGCCCCAGCCAGGGCATCAATCAGCCCCAGCATTTT
NA,TRBJ1-2,TRBD1,TRBV7-2,CASSAQSGTGGANGYTF,TGTGCCAGCAGCGCCCAATCCGGGACAGGGGGCGCGAATGGCTACACCTTC
NA,TRBJ2-5,NA,TRBV6-6,CASSYLGTSLETQYF,TGTGCCAGCAGTTACTTGGGCACTAGTTTAGAGACCCAGTACTTC
NA,TRBJ1-4,NA,TRBV29-1,CSVRGIPNEKLFF,TGCAGCGTGAGGGGAATCCCTAATGAAAAACTGTTTTTT
NA,TRBJ2-5,NA,TRBV7-3,CASSLSFSQETQYF,TGTGCCAGCAGCTTAAGTTTTAGCCAAGAGACCCAGTACTTC
NA,TRBJ2-2,NA,TRBV7-2,CASSLMGTGELFF,TGTGCCAGCAGCTTAATGGGAACCGGGGAGCTGTTTTTT
NA,TRBJ2-3,NA,TRBV5-4,CASSTGLGDPTNTGTDTQYF,TGTGCCAGCAGCACAGGTTTGGGGGATCCCACCAATACGGGCACAGATACGCAGTATTTT
NA,TRBJ2-1,NA,TRBV2,CASSGDAGGEQFF,TGTGCCAGCAGTGGTGACGCAGGCGGTGAGCAGTTCTTC
NA,TRBJ2-3,NA,TRBV7-3,CASSPGTDTQYF,TGTGCCAGCAGCCCAGGGACAGATACGCAGTATTTT
NA,TRBJ1-1,TRBD1,TRBV6-5,CASSPTLRTGEAFF,TGTGCCAGCAGCCCAACCCTCAGGACAGGTGAAGCTTTCTTT
NA,TRBJ2-3,NA,TRBV11-2,CASSLGSHSTDTQYF,TGTGCCAGCAGCCTTGGATCCCATAGCACAGATACGCAGTATTTT
NA,TRBJ2-2,NA,TRBV11-3,CASSPQGYGELFF,TGTGCCAGCAGCCCTCAGGGTTACGGGGAGCTGTTTTTT
NA,TRBJ2-2,TRBD2,TRBV4-1,CASSQRTSGGAPGELFF,TGCGCCAGCAGCCAGAGAACTAGCGGGGGGGCCCCCGGGGAGCTGTTTTTT
NA,TRBJ2-5,NA,TRBV30,CAWSPPGTVQETQYF,TGTGCCTGGAGCCCCCCTGGGACTGTACAAGAGACCCAGTACTTC
NA,TRBJ2-1,NA,TRBV7-3,CASSPPGRSYNEQFF,TGTGCCAGCAGCCCACCAGGGAGATCCTACAATGAGCAGTTCTTC
NA,TRBJ2-2,NA,TRBV5-1,CASSLVGTNTGELFF,TGCGCCAGCAGCTTGGTTGGGACTAACACCGGGGAGCTGTTTTTT
NA,TRBJ1-3,NA,TRBV27,CASSPLSGNTIYF,TGTGCCAGCAGTCCGTTGTCTGGAAACACCATATATTTT
NA,TRBJ2-1,TRBD1,TRBV7-3,CASSLGPGTGENEQFF,TGTGCCAGCAGCTTAGGGCCCGGGACAGGGGAAAATGAGCAGTTCTTC
NA,TRBJ2-7,TRBD1,TRBV6-1,CASSDRGPSYEQYF,TGTGCCAGCAGTGACAGGGGGCCCTCCTACGAGCAGTACTTC
NA,TRBJ2-3,TRBD2,TRBV7-2,CASSLDLAAGRTDTQYF,TGTGCCAGCAGCTTAGACCTCGCAGCGGGGCGCACAGATACGCAGTATTTT
few,TRBJ1-2,NA,TRBV5-1,CASSPGSSYGYTF,TGCGCCAGCAGCCCCGGAAGCAGCTATGGCTACACCTTC
NA,TRBJ2-4,NA,TRBV10-3,CAIRPDSPVNIQYF,TGTGCCATCAGACCCGACTCCCCCGTAAACATTCAGTACTTC
NA,TRBJ2-3,NA,TRBV4-1,CASSQVLEPDTQYF,TGCGCCAGCAGCCAAGTACTAGAGCCAGATACGCAGTATTTT
NA,TRBJ2-3,TRBD1,TRBV5-1,CASSRTRITGEAQYF,TGCGCCAGCAGCCGTACGCGGATAACAGGGGAAGCGCAGTATTTT
few,TRBJ1-1,NA,TRBV5-1,CASSQEQGRTEAFF,TGCGCCAGCAGCCAAGAGCAGGGGCGCACTGAAGCTTTCTTT
NA,TRBJ1-1,NA,TRBV27,CASSLIAFF,TGTGCCAGCAGTTTGATCGCTTTCTTT
NA,TRBJ2-5,TRBD2,TRBV10-2,CASSSGTRQETQYF,TGCGCCAGCAGCTCCGGGACTAGGCAAGAGACCCAGTACTTC
NA,TRBJ2-7,TRBD2,TRBV7-8,CASSHGLTRGGAYEQYF,TGTGCCAGCAGTCACGGGCTTACTCGGGGGGGAGCCTACGAGCAGTACTTC
once,TRBJ1-2,NA,TRBV28,CASSPSHTSYGYTF,TGTGCCAGCAGCCCGAGCCACACCTCTTATGGCTACACCTTC
NA,TRBJ2-1,TRBD2,TRBV19,CASSMAGGAINEQFF,TGTGCCAGTAGTATGGCCGGGGGGGCCATCAATGAGCAGTTCTTC
NA,TRBJ1-5,NA,TRBV5-6,CASSFGRNQPQHF,TGTGCCAGCAGCTTCGGCAGAAATCAGCCCCAGCATTTT
NA,TRBJ2-7,NA,TRBV5-1,CASSLEGATYEQYF,TGCGCCAGCAGCTTGGAAGGGGCGACCTACGAGCAGTACTTC
once,TRBJ1-2,NA,TRBV27,CASTSMSNYGYTF,TGTGCCAGCACCAGCATGTCTAACTATGGCTACACCTTC